This paragraph covers one T cell receptor (beta chain) sequence. The CDR3 is made up of 13 amino acids. Germline CDR1 and CDR2: SGDLS and YYNGEE. Trimming shortened V by 3 bases and J by 1 base, and 7 bases separated the two germline ends. The data were taken from a study of patients and donors after allogeneic stem cell transplantation. From the RT-PCR reads, TCRdb called clonotypes with MiXCR, one entry per CDR3 protein. This table holds about 16,000 distinct CDR3 sequences, 27% found once. The J gene is TRBJ1-1, the V gene TRBV9; the D is unclear. The TCR comes from a human donor who was either an allogeneic HSCT recipient or a stem cell or donor lymphocyte infusion donor (not recorded which). It is not recorded whose cells these are; they may come from a transplant donor. The sequencing sample was made of blood, either unsorted or a sorted T cell fraction (not recorded which). The CDR3 here is CASSALPNTEAFF. DNA for the CDR3: TGTGCCAGCAGCGCCTTACCGAACACTGAAGCTTTCTTT.